This is a list of T cell receptor beta chains from one sample in a study of blood T cell repertoires in COVID-19. Generated by immunoSEQ multiplex PCR, the TCRdb table keeps only in-frame clones and is missing some. Altogether some 510,000 clones are present, roughly 88% being singletons, with the ten largest covering 1.8%. Sequences were obtained from PBMCs or T cells enriched from blood (not recorded which). These receptors came from a woman aged 40 to 50 who had recovered from COVID-19. CDR3s include the opening cysteine and the closing phenylalanine or tryptophan. The order of the fields is D gene, J gene, clone size, V gene, CDR3 protein, CDR3 DNA. D genes are given only for firm matches. Rows may omit the clone size; those that give it use once, few, many or a size class.

D gene: TRBD1; J gene: TRBJ2-7; clone size: NA; V gene: TRBV18; CDR3 protein: CASSPNNRGYEQYF; CDR3 DNA: TGTGCCAGCTCACCAAATAACAGGGGATACGAGCAGTACTTC
D gene: TRBD1; J gene: TRBJ1-1; clone size: NA; V gene: TRBV10-3; CDR3 protein: CAISESQGINTEAFF; CDR3 DNA: TGTGCCATCAGTGAGTCACAGGGGATAAACACTGAAGCTTTCTTT
D gene: NA; J gene: TRBJ1-6; clone size: NA; V gene: TRBV9; CDR3 protein: CASSVGGQNSYNSPLHF; CDR3 DNA: TGTGCCAGCAGCGTAGGAGGACAGAACTCCTATAATTCACCCCTCCACTTT
D gene: TRBD1; J gene: TRBJ2-7; clone size: NA; V gene: TRBV5-4; CDR3 protein: CASSSGQGSYEQYF; CDR3 DNA: TGTGCCAGCAGCTCGGGACAGGGGTCCTACGAGCAGTACTTC
D gene: NA; J gene: TRBJ2-1; clone size: NA; V gene: TRBV19; CDR3 protein: CASRLDSGEQFF; CDR3 DNA: TGTGCCAGTAGACTGGACTCGGGTGAGCAGTTCTTC
D gene: NA; J gene: TRBJ2-2; clone size: NA; V gene: TRBV7-9; CDR3 protein: CASSLATRTVNTGELFF; CDR3 DNA: TGTGCCAGCAGCTTGGCCACGAGGACAGTGAACACCGGGGAGCTGTTTTTT
D gene: TRBD2; J gene: TRBJ2-5; clone size: NA; V gene: TRBV7-8; CDR3 protein: CASSFTSGETQYF; CDR3 DNA: TGTGCCAGCAGTTTTACTAGCGGAGAGACCCAGTACTTC
D gene: NA; J gene: TRBJ1-3; clone size: NA; V gene: TRBV28; CDR3 protein: CASSFPSGSGNTIYF; CDR3 DNA: TGTGCCAGCAGTTTCCCCTCAGGATCTGGAAACACCATATATTTT
D gene: NA; J gene: TRBJ1-1; clone size: once; V gene: TRBV27; CDR3 protein: CASSLDPGVYTEAFF; CDR3 DNA: TGTGCCAGCAGTTTAGATCCCGGGGTCTACACTGAAGCTTTCTTT
D gene: TRBD2; J gene: TRBJ2-3; clone size: NA; V gene: TRBV4-1; CDR3 protein: CASSQETSGRTDTQYF; CDR3 DNA: TGCGCCAGCAGCCAAGAGACTAGCGGGAGGACAGATACGCAGTATTTT
D gene: NA; J gene: TRBJ1-5; clone size: once; V gene: TRBV7-2; CDR3 protein: CASSKQGISNQPQHF; CDR3 DNA: TGTGCCAGCAGCAAACAGGGAATCAGCAATCAGCCCCAGCATTTT
D gene: TRBD1; J gene: TRBJ1-3; clone size: NA; V gene: TRBV18; CDR3 protein: CASSPRTGDGGNTIYF; CDR3 DNA: TGTGCCAGCTCACCGAGGACAGGGGATGGTGGAAACACCATATATTTT
D gene: TRBD1; J gene: TRBJ1-2; clone size: NA; V gene: TRBV30; CDR3 protein: CAWRSQGQGYGYTF; CDR3 DNA: TGTGCCTGGAGGTCACAAGGACAGGGGTATGGCTACACCTTC
D gene: NA; J gene: TRBJ2-7; clone size: NA; V gene: TRBV29-1; CDR3 protein: CSVEAPSFEGSEQYF; CDR3 DNA: TGCAGCGTTGAGGCACCTTCTTTTGAGGGTTCCGAGCAGTACTTC
D gene: TRBD1; J gene: TRBJ2-7; clone size: NA; V gene: TRBV11-3; CDR3 protein: CASRNPGTGSYEQYF; CDR3 DNA: TGTGCCAGCCGGAACCCCGGGACAGGGTCCTACGAGCAGTACTTC
D gene: NA; J gene: TRBJ1-6; clone size: NA; V gene: TRBV9; CDR3 protein: CASAAGYASVLSPLHF; CDR3 DNA: TGTGCCAGCGCGGCAGGGTACGCATCCGTTTTGTCACCCCTCCACTTT
D gene: NA; J gene: TRBJ1-1; clone size: NA; V gene: TRBV5-1; CDR3 protein: CASSRQENTEAFF; CDR3 DNA: TGCGCCAGCAGCCGACAGGAGAACACTGAAGCTTTCTTT
D gene: NA; J gene: TRBJ2-1; clone size: NA; V gene: TRBV7-6; CDR3 protein: CASGGAPSEGEQFF; CDR3 DNA: TGTGCCAGCGGAGGAGCACCCTCCGAGGGTGAGCAGTTCTTC
D gene: TRBD2; J gene: TRBJ2-1; clone size: NA; V gene: TRBV5-1; CDR3 protein: CASSLGLVSGRNNEQFF; CDR3 DNA: TGCGCCAGCAGCTTGGGTTTAGTCAGCGGGAGGAACAATGAGCAGTTCTTC
D gene: NA; J gene: TRBJ1-5; clone size: NA; V gene: TRBV30; CDR3 protein: CAWSTTAHNQPQHF; CDR3 DNA: TGTGCCTGGAGTACCACTGCTCATAATCAGCCCCAGCATTTT
D gene: TRBD1; J gene: TRBJ2-4; clone size: NA; V gene: TRBV29-1; CDR3 protein: CSVGEPGQGSGIQYF; CDR3 DNA: TGCAGCGTTGGAGAACCGGGACAGGGAAGTGGCATTCAGTACTTC
D gene: TRBD1; J gene: TRBJ1-2; clone size: NA; V gene: TRBV28; CDR3 protein: CASSRDSYNYGYTF; CDR3 DNA: TGTGCCAGCAGCCGGGACAGTTATAACTATGGCTACACCTTC
D gene: NA; J gene: TRBJ2-1; clone size: NA; V gene: TRBV13; CDR3 protein: CASSSVPGNEQFF; CDR3 DNA: TGTGCCAGCAGCTCGGTCCCGGGCAATGAGCAGTTCTTC
D gene: TRBD1; J gene: TRBJ2-2; clone size: NA; V gene: TRBV11-1; CDR3 protein: CASRNPGTVDGGELFF; CDR3 DNA: TGTGCCAGCAGAAACCCCGGGACAGTCGATGGCGGGGAGCTGTTTTTT
D gene: NA; J gene: TRBJ1-5; clone size: NA; V gene: TRBV27; CDR3 protein: CASSLSASNQPQHF; CDR3 DNA: TGTGCCAGCAGTTTGTCCGCGAGCAATCAGCCCCAGCATTTT
D gene: NA; J gene: TRBJ1-1; clone size: NA; V gene: TRBV6-4; CDR3 protein: CASSMDFMNTEAFF; CDR3 DNA: TGTGCCAGCAGTATGGACTTCATGAACACTGAAGCTTTCTTT
D gene: NA; J gene: TRBJ2-7; clone size: NA; V gene: TRBV27; CDR3 protein: CASSLLSGFTYEQYF; CDR3 DNA: TGTGCCAGCAGTTTATTAAGCGGCTTTACCTACGAGCAGTACTTC
D gene: NA; J gene: TRBJ1-5; clone size: NA; V gene: TRBV12-3/TRBV12-4; CDR3 protein: CASNIRNQPQHF; CDR3 DNA: TGTGCCAGCAACATCAGAAATCAGCCCCAGCATTTT
D gene: NA; J gene: TRBJ2-1; clone size: NA; V gene: TRBV7-7; CDR3 protein: CASSLDIGIYNEQFF; CDR3 DNA: TGTGCTAGCAGCTTAGATATCGGGATCTACAATGAGCAGTTCTTC
D gene: NA; J gene: TRBJ1-1; clone size: NA; V gene: TRBV5-1; CDR3 protein: CASRDSRGTEAFF; CDR3 DNA: TGCGCCAGCAGAGACAGTCGCGGCACTGAAGCTTTCTTT
D gene: NA; J gene: TRBJ1-2; clone size: NA; V gene: TRBV29-1; CDR3 protein: CSVEVPGNYGYTF; CDR3 DNA: TGCAGCGTTGAAGTTCCGGGGAACTATGGCTACACCTTC
D gene: NA; J gene: TRBJ2-7; clone size: once; V gene: TRBV5-1; CDR3 protein: CASSAAPDSSYEQYF; CDR3 DNA: TGCGCCAGCAGCGCGGCCCCAGATTCAAGCTACGAGCAGTACTTC
D gene: NA; J gene: TRBJ1-2; clone size: NA; V gene: TRBV24-1; CDR3 protein: CATSALLGYGYTF; CDR3 DNA: TGTGCCACCAGTGCATTGCTAGGCTATGGCTACACCTTC
D gene: NA; J gene: TRBJ1-1; clone size: NA; V gene: TRBV19; CDR3 protein: CASSLSTGNTEAFF; CDR3 DNA: TGTGCCAGTAGCTTATCAACAGGGAACACTGAAGCTTTCTTT
D gene: TRBD2; J gene: TRBJ2-3; clone size: once; V gene: TRBV3-1/TRBV3-2; CDR3 protein: CASSDPSGSPPDTQYF; CDR3 DNA: TGTGCCAGCAGTGACCCTAGCGGGAGTCCCCCAGATACGCAGTATTTT
D gene: NA; J gene: TRBJ2-1; clone size: NA; V gene: TRBV12-3/TRBV12-4; CDR3 protein: CASSWWGEQFF; CDR3 DNA: TGTGCCAGCAGTTGGTGGGGCGAGCAGTTCTTC
D gene: TRBD2; J gene: TRBJ2-1; clone size: NA; V gene: TRBV4-3; CDR3 protein: CASSQDPILADSYNEQFF; CDR3 DNA: TGCGCCAGCAGCCAAGACCCAATCCTAGCGGACTCCTACAATGAGCAGTTCTTC
D gene: NA; J gene: TRBJ1-4; clone size: NA; V gene: TRBV6-1; CDR3 protein: CASSEILGSATNEKLFF; CDR3 DNA: TGTGCCAGCAGTGAAATTCTCGGGTCGGCTACTAATGAAAAACTGTTTTTT
D gene: NA; J gene: TRBJ1-2; clone size: NA; V gene: TRBV4-2; CDR3 protein: CASSQDVGRANYGYTF; CDR3 DNA: TGTGCCAGCAGCCAAGATGTTGGCAGGGCTAACTATGGCTACACCTTC
D gene: NA; J gene: TRBJ2-1; clone size: NA; V gene: TRBV7-2; CDR3 protein: CASSLVGRPGLYNEQFF; CDR3 DNA: TGTGCCAGCAGCTTAGTTGGGAGGCCCGGCCTTTACAATGAGCAGTTCTTC
D gene: TRBD1; J gene: TRBJ1-5; clone size: once; V gene: TRBV4-2; CDR3 protein: CASSQGDRDNQPQHF; CDR3 DNA: TGTGCCAGCAGCCAAGGGGACAGGGACAATCAGCCCCAGCATTTT
D gene: NA; J gene: TRBJ1-2; clone size: NA; V gene: TRBV6-1; CDR3 protein: CASSEEIRGYGYTF; CDR3 DNA: TGTGCCAGCAGTGAAGAAATAAGGGGCTATGGCTACACCTTC
D gene: NA; J gene: TRBJ1-1; clone size: NA; V gene: TRBV6-5; CDR3 protein: CASSYAENTEAFF; CDR3 DNA: TGTGCCAGCAGTTACGCGGAGAACACTGAAGCTTTCTTT
D gene: TRBD2; J gene: TRBJ2-1; clone size: once; V gene: TRBV2; CDR3 protein: CARRPRTSGNEQFF; CDR3 DNA: TGTGCCAGGAGACCCCGGACTAGCGGCAATGAGCAGTTCTTC
D gene: NA; J gene: TRBJ1-1; clone size: NA; V gene: TRBV11-2; CDR3 protein: CASSLVAGMNTEAFF; CDR3 DNA: TGTGCCAGCAGCTTAGTGGCAGGGATGAACACTGAAGCTTTCTTT
D gene: NA; J gene: TRBJ1-2; clone size: NA; V gene: TRBV15; CDR3 protein: CATSRDSRSPDGYTF; CDR3 DNA: TGTGCCACCAGCAGAGATAGCCGATCCCCCGATGGCTACACCTTC
D gene: NA; J gene: TRBJ2-1; clone size: NA; V gene: TRBV5-1; CDR3 protein: CASSPELAQSNEQFF; CDR3 DNA: TGCGCCAGCAGCCCAGAACTAGCTCAGAGCAATGAGCAGTTCTTC
D gene: TRBD1; J gene: TRBJ1-1; clone size: NA; V gene: TRBV11-3; CDR3 protein: CASSLEMFGTANTEAFF; CDR3 DNA: TGTGCCAGCAGCTTAGAGATGTTCGGGACAGCGAACACTGAAGCTTTCTTT
D gene: NA; J gene: TRBJ1-1; clone size: NA; V gene: TRBV5-1; CDR3 protein: CASSLNQNTEAFF; CDR3 DNA: TGCGCCAGCAGCTTGAATCAGAACACTGAAGCTTTCTTT
D gene: TRBD2; J gene: TRBJ2-2; clone size: once; V gene: TRBV7-2; CDR3 protein: CASSKGTSGNPANTGELFF; CDR3 DNA: TGTGCCAGCAGCAAAGGGACTAGCGGGAATCCCGCGAACACCGGGGAGCTGTTTTTT
D gene: TRBD2; J gene: TRBJ2-7; clone size: NA; V gene: TRBV7-2; CDR3 protein: CASSLVGGGAGGSYEQYF; CDR3 DNA: TGTGCCAGCAGCTTAGTCGGAGGAGGAGCGGGAGGATCCTACGAGCAGTACTTC
D gene: NA; J gene: TRBJ1-5; clone size: NA; V gene: TRBV4-1; CDR3 protein: CASSPSWAGRGGGQPQHF; CDR3 DNA: TGCGCCAGCAGCCCCAGTTGGGCAGGGAGGGGAGGGGGTCAGCCCCAGCATTTT
D gene: NA; J gene: TRBJ1-6; clone size: few; V gene: TRBV7-9; CDR3 protein: CASSPPNVGDSPLHF; CDR3 DNA: TGTGCCAGCAGCCCACCGAATGTCGGGGATTCACCCCTCCACTTT
D gene: NA; J gene: TRBJ2-7; clone size: few; V gene: TRBV5-5; CDR3 protein: CASRKQGSNEQYF; CDR3 DNA: TGTGCCAGCAGAAAACAGGGCTCGAACGAGCAGTACTTC
D gene: NA; J gene: TRBJ1-1; clone size: NA; V gene: TRBV18; CDR3 protein: CASSPPALMNTEAFF; CDR3 DNA: TGTGCCAGCTCACCACCTGCACTCATGAACACTGAAGCTTTCTTT
D gene: TRBD2; J gene: TRBJ2-5; clone size: NA; V gene: TRBV13; CDR3 protein: CASSPSKMTSGHQETQYF; CDR3 DNA: TGTGCCAGCAGCCCCAGCAAGATGACTAGCGGGCACCAAGAGACCCAGTACTTC
D gene: TRBD1; J gene: TRBJ1-5; clone size: NA; V gene: TRBV29-1; CDR3 protein: CSVKDRGVQPQHF; CDR3 DNA: TGCAGCGTTAAGGACAGGGGAGTACAGCCCCAGCATTTT
D gene: NA; J gene: TRBJ2-3; clone size: NA; V gene: TRBV11-2; CDR3 protein: CASSLAGRNADTQYF; CDR3 DNA: TGTGCCAGCAGCTTAGCGGGGAGAAACGCAGATACGCAGTATTTT
D gene: NA; J gene: TRBJ2-5; clone size: NA; V gene: TRBV2; CDR3 protein: CASSGLRAAQYF; CDR3 DNA: TGTGCCAGCAGTGGGCTCAGGGCGGCCCAGTACTTC